This T cell receptor beta chain was recorded in a study of shared clonotypes between healthy human individuals (TCRdb year 2020). Some background on the complete study: The cohort included three men and two women between 18 and 49 years of age. For each donor, three plates each were used for CD4 naive and CD4 memory, two plates were used for CD8 naive, and one plate was used for CD8 memory. Blood TCR repertoires of 5 or 6 healthy adults were deeply sequenced to estimate repertoire size and the extent of clonotype sharing between individuals. Libraries were prepared and TCR repertoires were sequenced by different laboratories using diverse techniques, in order to increase sequencing depth and limit assay-specific biases. Leukapheresis yielded between about 0.85 and 9.5 billion PBMCs per donor. Study-wide findings and limitations: The genetic and exposure-history diversity represented was limited by the small number of donors. Higher generation probabilities were observed for clonotypes shared by all four sorted-subset donors than for non-shared clonotypes. Sampling was restricted to blood, and TCR repertoires in tissue are likely to differ from TCR repertoires in blood. Incomplete sequencing was indicated by rarefaction of sorted-subset datasets, despite the large sequencing depth. Naive subsets generally had larger estimated clonotype richness than memory subsets did. Based on pairwise subsampling, the degree of clonotype sharing among donors was expected to be affected by sequencing depth. About 5% of naive CD4, 3.5% of naive CD8, 2.3% of memory CD4, and about 0.4% of memory CD8 clonotypes were shared across a handful of donors.

Using the deep immunoSEQ assay, multiplex PCR amplified TCR CDR3 regions from genomic DNA. For each cell subset, the extracted genomic DNA was distributed evenly across all wells of several immunoSEQ 96-well plates, and each plate served as one replicate. For sorted subsets, 200 to 250 ng of genomic DNA, equivalent to 25,000 to 30,000 T cell genomes, went into each replicate PCR. Purified libraries were measured with a Qubit 3.0 fluorometer, size-checked on a Bioanalyzer 2100, and measured again with the KAPA Library Quantification kit. Every immunoSEQ 96-well plate was sequenced on a dedicated single-read 150-cycle Illumina NextSeq 550 flow cell. The study's own analysis went as follows. The immunoSEQ output contained only junctional sequences without quality scores, so filtering could not match that applied to full-length reads. To assign V/J genes and CDR3, sequences were annotated using PyIR, a Python wrapper for IgBLAST v1.9, with IMGT germline references. Reads with weak V/J assignments (E-value above 1e-6), missing CDR3, stop codons, out-of-frame junctions, or ambiguous translated residues were removed. V3J clonotypes were defined as sequences sharing an identical inferred V gene, J gene, and CDR3 amino acid sequence. The percentage overlap between two repertoires was calculated by dividing the number of shared unique clonotypes by the size of the smaller repertoire. Three approaches were used to assess repertoire richness: RTK rarefaction, the Chao1 estimator, and Recon v2.1 estimates of unobserved clonotypes. OLGA was used to compute generation probabilities for all TCRbeta clonotypes that the gDNA method yielded from a handful of donors. This immuneACCESS table, as held by TCRdb, lists in-frame sequences with V and J called but not all clones. Of the missing ones, under half trace to an unresolved V gene in checked studies; the others have no known cause. Clone size and the V and J calls come from that table; the DNA yielded D and trimming. The table for this sample lists fewer than 1.4 million clones; about four fifths of them were counted only once. 0.61% of the sample comes from the top ten.

The donors were healthy, HIV-negative adults with no recently reported acute infections or vaccinations. Every donor was a Caucasian adult residing in Nashville, Tennessee, USA. Magnetic negative selection was used to enrich CD4+ T cells, after which naive cells were positively selected on CD45RA and the negative fraction became the memory subset. After blood collection by leukapheresis, PBMCs were isolated using Ficoll-Histopaque density gradient centrifugation and then cryopreserved in the vapor phase of liquid nitrogen. Purity and quantity of every magnetically sorted T cell population were checked by analytical flow cytometry. Each sorted fraction had its genomic DNA isolated and then quantified by UV absorbance on a Nanodrop 2000c. As for this clone: Its antigen has not been determined. Per-base quality was not reported, and no clone a single base away is much larger than it.

The germline V end is reduced by 3 bases and the J end by 1 base; junction bases left unmatched: 6. CDR1 and CDR2 are drawn from the germline V gene (reference sequence): SGHAT, FQDESV. The CDR3 starts with the cysteine, ends with the phenylalanine, and has 16 residues. Just the 48-base CDR3 DNA is kept, in frame starting at base 1. This receptor chain uses TRBV11-1 and TRBJ2-1; 7 bases in between match TRBD2. The sequence was obtained from a man between 18 and 35 years old in good health. Some clones in this sample may be carry-over from other donors' samples. Material for sequencing was memory CD4+ T cells from PBMCs. The cell subset or site label on this specimen signifies: CD45RA-negative fraction. The nucleotides read TGTGCCAGCAGCTTTGGGGGAGGGCCGTCCTACAATGAGCAGTTCTTC. Protein translation: CASSFGGGPSYNEQFF.